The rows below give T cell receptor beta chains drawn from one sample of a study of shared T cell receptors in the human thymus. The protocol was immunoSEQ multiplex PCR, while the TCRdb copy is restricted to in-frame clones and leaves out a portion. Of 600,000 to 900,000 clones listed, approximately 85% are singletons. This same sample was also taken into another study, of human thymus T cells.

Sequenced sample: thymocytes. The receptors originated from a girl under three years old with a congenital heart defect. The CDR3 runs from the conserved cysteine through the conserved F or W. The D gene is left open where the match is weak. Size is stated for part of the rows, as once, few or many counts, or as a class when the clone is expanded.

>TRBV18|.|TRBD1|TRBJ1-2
CASSPIDGGQGEPAMARDYGYTF
TGTGCCAGCTCACCGATAGACGGAGGACAGGGTGAACCCGCTATGGCGAGGGACTATGGCTACACCTTC
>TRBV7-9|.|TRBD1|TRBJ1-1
CASSLPGQGYTEAFF
TGTGCCAGCAGCTTACCGGGACAGGGCTACACTGAAGCTTTCTTT
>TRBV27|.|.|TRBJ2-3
CASSLFTGTDTQYF
TGTGCCAGCAGTTTATTCACAGGCACAGATACGCAGTATTTT
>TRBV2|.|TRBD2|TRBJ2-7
CASSTGTSSYEQYF
TGTGCCAGCAGTACCGGGACTAGTAGTTACGAGCAGTACTTC
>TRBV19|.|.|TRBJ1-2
CASSIPQGGDYGYTF
TGTGCCAGTAGTATCCCTCAGGGAGGGGACTATGGCTACACCTTC
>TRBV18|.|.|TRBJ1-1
CASSQRGGNTEAFF
TGTGCCAGCTCCCAAAGGGGGGGGAACACTGAAGCTTTCTTT
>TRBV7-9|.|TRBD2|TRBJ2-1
CASTPPSGGAWNEQFF
TGTGCCAGCACCCCTCCCAGCGGGGGGGCGTGGAATGAGCAGTTCTTC
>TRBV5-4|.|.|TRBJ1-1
CASSLDGEGLNTEAFF
TGTGCCAGCAGCTTGGACGGGGAAGGCCTGAACACTGAAGCTTTCTTT
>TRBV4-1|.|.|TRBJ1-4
CASSQDVYRAEEKLFF
TGCGCCAGCAGCCAAGATGTCTACAGGGCGGAAGAAAAACTGTTTTTT
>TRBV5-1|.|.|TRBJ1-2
CASSLLLLCGSSAGTTYGYTF
TGCGCCAGCAGCTTGTTACTTCTCTGTGGTTCGTCGGCAGGGACAACCTATGGCTACACCTTC
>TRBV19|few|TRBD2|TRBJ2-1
CASSILAGGLFF
TGTGCCAGTAGTATACTCGCGGGGGGTCTGTTCTTC
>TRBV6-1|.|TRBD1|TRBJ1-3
CASSEKSGQGGNTIYF
TGTGCCAGCAGTGAAAAATCGGGACAGGGAGGAAACACCATATATTTT
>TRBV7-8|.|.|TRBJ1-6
CASSPRYQTLHF
TGTGCCAGCAGCCCAAGATATCAGACCCTCCACTTT
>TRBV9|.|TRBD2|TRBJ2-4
CASSGTTKNIQYF
TGTGCCAGCAGTGGGACTACCAAAAACATTCAGTACTTC
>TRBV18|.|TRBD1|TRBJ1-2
CASSPNRGYGYTF
TGTGCCAGCTCACCGAACAGGGGTTATGGCTACACCTTC
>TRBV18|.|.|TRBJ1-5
CASSPPGGYQPQHF
TGTGCCAGCTCACCACCGGGAGGGTACCAGCCCCAGCATTTT
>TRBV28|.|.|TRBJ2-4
CASSFRRGGENIQYF
TGTGCCAGCAGTTTTAGGAGGGGTGGAGAGAACATTCAGTACTTC
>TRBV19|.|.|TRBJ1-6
CASSGPWEDTMGVSPLHF
TGTGCCAGTAGCGGACCCTGGGAGGACACCATGGGGGTTTCACCCCTCCACTTT
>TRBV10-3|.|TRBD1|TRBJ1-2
CAIRGQLNFYGYTF
TGTGCCATCAGGGGACAGCTGAACTTCTATGGCTACACCTTC
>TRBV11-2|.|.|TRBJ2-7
CASSLDLRRFPYEQYF
TGTGCCAGCAGCTTAGATCTCCGCAGGTTCCCCTACGAGCAGTACTTC
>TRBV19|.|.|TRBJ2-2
CASSTALSGELFF
TGTGCCAGTAGTACCGCCCTGAGCGGGGAGCTGTTTTTT
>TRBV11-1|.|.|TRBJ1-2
CASSPTLNYGYTF
TGTGCCAGCAGTCCAACTCTTAACTATGGCTACACCTTC
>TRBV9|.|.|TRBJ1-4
CASSVVPWTGSGNEKLFF
TGTGCCAGCAGCGTAGTCCCTTGGACGGGATCGGGTAATGAAAAACTGTTTTTT
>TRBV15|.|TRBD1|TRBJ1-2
CATSGGRGPSLGYTF
TGTGCCACCAGCGGAGGCAGGGGGCCTTCCTTAGGCTACACCTTC
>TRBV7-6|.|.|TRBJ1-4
CASSLAHNEKLFF
TGTGCCAGCAGCTTAGCCCATAATGAAAAACTGTTTTTT
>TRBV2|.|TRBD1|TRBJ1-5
CASSEEQGSNQPQHF
TGTGCCAGCAGTGAAGAACAGGGGAGCAATCAGCCCCAGCATTTT